The 28 T cell receptor beta chains presented below share a single source sample, sequenced in a study of blood T cell repertoires in COVID-19. Method: immunoSEQ multiplex PCR; TCRdb's copy keeps in-frame clones and lacks some. Among some 140,000 clones listed, over 60% were seen once. Source material: peripheral blood. The receptors shown here come from a man older than 75 with acute or convalescent COVID-19.

The CDR3 here is CASSLQAGANVLTF. The CDR3 region has the DNA TGTGCCAGCAGTTTACAGGCTGGGGCCAACGTCCTGACTTTC. The rearrangement uses TRBV27 and TRBJ2-6; D remains unclear. CDR3 size: 14 residues. The V end lost 2 bases, the J end lost 2 bases, and 4 bases lay between the germline ends. Germline CDR1 is MNHEY and CDR2 is SMNVEV (reference sequence).

This clone showed up just once. The J gene is TRBJ2-2, the V gene TRBV12-3 or TRBV12-4; 7 bases fit TRBD1. The length of the CDR3 is 13 residues. V lost 6 bases, J lost 6 bases, and 4 bases stayed unmatched. The CDR3 nucleotides are TGTGCCAGCAGCTTGACAGGGTCCGGGGAGCTGTTTTTT. This codes for CASSLTGSGELFF.

As concerns this clone: The same CDR3 also results from other DNA sequences found in this sample. The chain is built from TRBV28 and TRBJ1-1; D unclear. CDR3 length: 15 amino acids. In germline, CDR1 is MDHEN, CDR2 SYDVKM. V lost 6 bases and J 0 bases, leaving 14 bases between the germline ends. The CDR3 loop reads CASSPPPVMNTEAFF. CDR3 coding DNA: TGTGCCAGCAGCCCCCCCCCAGTTATGAACACTGAAGCTTTCTTT.

This clone was observed once. The rearrangement joins TRBV6-5 to TRBJ1-2; a possible D gene is TRBD1 (6 bases). The V and J ends lost 3 bases and 4 bases respectively, with 18 bases between them. This CDR3 is built from 16 residues. Germline V CDR1 and CDR2: MNHEY, SVGAGI. The CDR3 spells CASSYGGWGQLYGYTF. The CDR3 DNA sequence: TGTGCCAGCAGTTATGGAGGTTGGGGGCAGCTCTATGGCTACACCTTC.

The chain uses TRBV4-1 and TRBJ2-3; TRBD2 is a possible D gene (7 bases). V was clipped by 0 bases and J by 3 bases, with 16 bases between them. Germline-derived CDR1 and CDR2 are MGHRA and YSYEKL. The CDR3 consists of 17 residues. The CDR3 spells CASSQDPRGAQTDTQYF. The CDR3 DNA reads TGCGCCAGCAGCCAAGATCCTCGGGGGGCCCAGACAGATACGCAGTATTTT.

This sequence joins TRBV19 and TRBJ2-7, with TRBD1 identical over 10 bases. The CDR3 has 13 amino acids. Germline V gene data show CDR1 as LNHDA and CDR2 as SQIVND (reference sequence). With 10 bases clipped from V and 6 bases from J, the junction kept 9 bases outside the gene matches. CDR3 sequence: CATAGQGFGEQYF. The CDR3 bases are TGTGCCACTGCGGGACAGGGGTTCGGCGAGCAGTACTTC.

The gene calls are TRBV5-4 and TRBJ2-1, with 10 nucleotides matching TRBD2. The CDR3 covers 15 residues. Germline V gene data show CDR1 as SGHNT and CDR2 as YYREEE (reference sequence). Trimming cost V 1 base and J 7 bases; bases outside gene matches: 5. The chain's CDR3 is CASSLYSGGGNEQFF. The DNA of the CDR3 is TGTGCCAGCAGCTTGTACAGCGGGGGGGGGAATGAGCAGTTCTTC. Complete variable domain (other parts from reference TRBV5-4 and TRBJ2-1): ETGVTQSPTHLIKTRGQQVTLRCSSQSGHNTVSWYQQALGQGPQFIFQYYREEENGRGNFPPRFSGLQFPNYSSELNVNALELDDSALYLCASSLYSGGGNEQFFGPGTRLTVL.

The count of this clone is one. The chain uses TRBV2 and TRBJ1-4, with TRBD1 as a possible D gene (6 bases). The ends were cut back, 6 bases at V and 0 bases at J, with 11 bases in the middle. Germline V gene sequence: CDR1 SNHLY, CDR2 FYNNEI. The length of the CDR3 is 15 residues. CDR3 region: CASRNRAATNEKLFF. The DNA for the CDR3 is TGTGCCAGCAGGAACAGGGCTGCAACTAATGAAAAACTGTTTTTT.

The chain recombines TRBV7-9 with TRBJ2-3; 9 positions agree with TRBD2. CDR3 length: 15 residues. Trimming took 4 bases from V and 2 from J; bases not matched to a gene: 4. The germline CDR1 and CDR2 sequences are SEHNR and FQNEAQ (reference sequence). The CDR3: CASSYSGGPTDTQYF. The CDR3 region has the DNA TGTGCCAGCAGCTATAGCGGGGGCCCCACAGATACGCAGTATTTT.

This clone was seen only a few times. The J gene is TRBJ1-6, the V gene TRBV5-1, with 10 nucleotides matching TRBD1. This CDR3 spans 15 amino acids. J gave up 10 bases and V 0 bases, and 4 bases lay outside the gene matches. CDR1 is SGHRS, CDR2 YFSETQ, per germline. The CDR3, as DNA: TGCGCCAGCAGCTTGGGACAGGGGGCAGGCTCACCCCTCCACTTT. Protein product: CASSLGQGAGSPLHF.

CDR3 in amino acids: CASSLAVRGYTF. As DNA, the CDR3 is TGTGCCAGCAGTTTAGCAGTGCGGGGCTACACCTTC. The V gene is TRBV28, the J gene TRBJ1-2; no clear D gene. Germline CDR1 reads MDHEN; CDR2 reads SYDVKM. Trimming shortened V by 2 bases and J by 8 bases, and 9 bases separated the two germline ends. The length of the CDR3 is 12 residues.

This clone was detected many times. CDR3 in DNA: TGTGCCAGCAGCTTAAGGGGGACAGGGAGAGATTCACCCCTCCACTTT. This encodes CASSLRGTGRDSPLHF. The genes are TRBV7-9 and TRBJ1-6; TRBD1 matches at 9 bases. This CDR3 is built from 16 residues. The ends lost 2 bases at V and 8 bases at J; junction bases unmatched: 7. Germline CDR1 is SEHNR and CDR2 is FQNEAQ (reference sequence).

CDR3 DNA sequence: TGTGCCAGCAGCGTAGTAACAGGGGGCACCGGGGAGCTGTTTTTT. Residues: CASSVVTGGTGELFF. The chain has TRBV9 and TRBJ2-2, with 8 bases matching TRBD1. Per the germline V gene, CDR1 is SGDLS and CDR2 is YYNGEE. The CDR3 spans 15 residues. The V and J ends lost 0 bases and 4 bases, in that order; junction bases with no gene match: 2.

The gene calls are TRBV4-3 and TRBJ1-3; a possible D gene is TRBD1 (6 bases). Trimming shortened V by 5 bases and J by 0 bases, and 11 bases separated the two germline ends. The CDR3 is 15 amino acids. CDR1 LGHNA and CDR2 YSLEER come from the germline V gene. The CDR3 sequence is CASSLGAISGNTIYF. In nucleotides, the CDR3 is TGCGCCAGCAGCTTGGGGGCCATCTCTGGAAACACCATATATTTT.

The V call is TRBV6-2 or TRBV6-3, the J call TRBJ2-5, with a possible D match to TRBD1 (6 bases). Trimming removed 3 bases at V and 7 bases at J, with 15 bases between. From germline, CDR1 is MNHEY and CDR2 SVGEGT. The CDR3 totals 14 residues. DNA for the CDR3: TGTGCCAGCAGTTATGGGCAAGCGACAGGGACCCAGTACTTC. It encodes CASSYGQATGTQYF.

This chain connects TRBV30 to TRBJ2-7; D not certain. This CDR3 contains 12 residues. V gave up 0 bases and J gave up 5 bases, with 8 bases separating them. Germline V gene data show CDR1 as GTSNPN and CDR2 as SVGIG (reference sequence). The CDR3 DNA sequence: TGTGCCTGGAGTGTACGAGGCGACGAGCAGTACTTC. It codes for CAWSVRGDEQYF. The entire variable domain, with the rest obtained from reference TRBV30 and TRBJ2-7, is as follows: SQTIHQWPATLVQPVGSPLSLECTVEGTSNPNLYWYRQAAGRGLQLLFYSVGIGQISSEVPQNLSASRPQDRQFILSSKKLLLSDSGFYLCAWSVRGDEQYFGPGTRLTVT.

The chain couples TRBV4-1 to TRBJ2-2; tentative D call: TRBD1 (6 bases). The germline V gene encodes CDR1 MGHRA and CDR2 YSYEKL. The CDR3 contains 18 residues. Trimming pared 3 bases from V and 1 base from J, leaving 18 bases between. The CDR3 loop is CASSHPGTPLLNTGELFF. CDR3 DNA: TGCGCCAGCAGCCACCCCGGGACACCCCTGTTGAACACCGGGGAGCTGTTTTTT.

V is TRBV5-4 and J is TRBJ2-2, with D possibly TRBD1 on 8 matching bases. The CDR3 sequence is 16 residues long. The V end was cut by 0 bases, the J end by 3 bases, with 12 bases between. CDR1 is SGHNT, CDR2 YYREEE, per germline (reference sequence). The CDR3 spells CASSLATGGDTGELFF. CDR3 DNA: TGTGCCAGCAGCTTGGCCACAGGGGGGGACACCGGGGAGCTGTTTTTT. The full variable domain, in which reference TRBV5-4 and TRBJ2-2 provide the parts outside the CDR3, is ETGVTQSPTHLIKTRGQQVTLRCSSQSGHNTVSWYQQALGQGPQFIFQYYREEENGRGNFPPRFSGLQFPNYSSELNVNALELDDSALYLCASSLATGGDTGELFFGEGSRLTVL.

The rearrangement uses TRBV6-5 and TRBJ2-3, with D hard to call. CDR1 is MNHEY and CDR2 is SVGAGI in the germline V gene. This CDR3 has 14 residues. Trimming cost V 8 bases and J 0 bases, with 12 bases left between them. The CDR3 loop is CASLLGSSTDTQYF. In DNA, the CDR3 is TGTGCCAGCCTGCTCGGGTCTAGCACAGATACGCAGTATTTT.

The rearrangement uses TRBV24-1 and TRBJ2-3, with 9 bases aligning to TRBD2. V gave up 0 bases and J gave up 0 bases; unmatched junction bases: 3. The CDR3 sequence is 17 residues long. CDR1 and CDR2 from the germline V gene are KGHDR and SFDVKD. In DNA form, the CDR3 reads TGTGCCACCAGTGATTTGCGGCTAGCGGGGAGCACAGATACGCAGTATTTT. Its translation is CATSDLRLAGSTDTQYF.

This chain joins TRBV9 and TRBJ1-2, with D maybe TRBD1 (5 bases). The V gene lost 0 bases and the J gene lost 8 bases, with 8 bases spanning the gap. The CDR3 has 12 residues. Germline V gives CDR1 SGDLS, CDR2 YYNGEE. This chain's CDR3 is CASSVGGEGYTF. In DNA, the CDR3 is TGTGCCAGCAGCGTAGGGGGGGAAGGCTACACCTTC.

The chain joins TRBV20-1 to TRBJ2-5; no reliable D call. Germline-derived CDR1 and CDR2 are DFQATT and SNEGSKA (reference sequence). V lost 3 bases and J lost 4, with 18 bases in between. The CDR3 runs 15 residues. CDR3 DNA sequence: TGCAGTGCTAGTAAGTCCAGGATGCGTCGAGAGACCCAGTACTTC. Translated, it gives CSASKSRMRRETQYF.

The genes are TRBV6-5 and TRBJ1-6, with D maybe TRBD1 (6 bases). This CDR3 region has 15 residues. Germline V gene data show CDR1 as MNHEY and CDR2 as SVGAGI. V dropped 4 bases and J dropped 8 bases, with 15 bases sitting between them. CDR3 sequence (DNA): TGTGCCAGCAGTTCTCGGACAGACCGTGATTCACCCCTCCACTTT. Translated, it gives CASSSRTDRDSPLHF.

The chain combines TRBV24-1 with TRBJ1-2; tentative D call: TRBD1 (5 bases). CDR1 KGHDR and CDR2 SFDVKD come from the germline V gene. V shed 7 bases and J shed 7 bases, with 18 bases lying between them. This CDR3 comprises 14 residues. The CDR3 here is CATRASGGEAGYTF. Here the CDR3 DNA reads TGTGCCACCAGGGCATCGGGAGGGGAAGCTGGCTACACCTTC.

The rearrangement uses TRBV5-1 and TRBJ2-7; D might be TRBD1 (6 bases). Looked up from germline, CDR1 is SGHRS and CDR2 is YFSETQ. The CDR3 is 13 amino acids. V was cut by 0 bases and J by 6 bases, with 10 bases left in between. CDR3 DNA sequence: TGCGCCAGCAGCTTGGAGACAGGCGCCGAGCAGTACGTC. Its protein is CASSLETGAEQYV.

CDR3 sequence: CAGGGQETQYF. CDR3 in DNA: TGTGCCGGGGGCGGGCAAGAGACCCAGTACTTC. This chain connects TRBV28 to TRBJ2-5, with a possible D match to TRBD1 (6 bases). V lost 11 bases and J 2 bases, leaving 9 bases between the germline ends. CDR1 and CDR2 from the germline V gene are MDHEN and SYDVKM. The CDR3 has 11 amino acids. Combining the CDR3 with reference TRBV28 and TRBJ2-5 gives the whole variable domain DVKVTQSSRYLVKRTGEKVFLECVQDMDHENMFWYRQDPGLGLRLIYFSYDVKMKEKGDIPEGYSVSREKKERFSLILESASTNQTSMYLCAGGGQETQYFGPGTRLLVL.

This clone has just a few counts. The CDR3 loop reads CASSLVRDWQPQHF. As DNA, the CDR3 is TGTGCCAGCAGCTTAGTACGGGATTGGCAGCCCCAGCATTTT. V is TRBV7-2 and J is TRBJ1-5; no definite D call. This CDR3 spans 14 amino acids. From germline, CDR1 is SGHTA and CDR2 FQGNSA. Trimming left V 1 base short and J 7 bases short, with 11 bases between. Full variable domain (missing parts from reference TRBV7-2 and TRBJ1-5): GAGVSQSPSNKVTEKGKDVELRCDPISGHTALYWYRQSLGQGLEFLIYFQGNSAPDKSGLPSDRFSAERTGGSVSTLTIQRTQQEDSAVYLCASSLVRDWQPQHFGDGTRLSIL.

This rearrangement joins TRBV5-1 to TRBJ2-3; 7 bases align to TRBD2. This CDR3 is built from 15 residues. V lost 5 bases, J lost 2 bases, and 8 bases stayed unmatched. CDR1 and CDR2 from the germline V gene are SGHRS and YFSETQ. The CDR3 bases are TGCGCCAGCAGTCTCTTCCTAGCGGACACAGATACGCAGTATTTT. It specifies CASSLFLADTDTQYF.